A single sample gave rise to the 14 T cell receptor beta chains below, sequenced in a study of cytomegalovirus exposure and HLA in healthy donors. PCR used 60 Vbeta primers and 13 Jbeta primers. Using immunoSEQ multiplex PCR, the repertoire was profiled, and TCRdb retains in-frame clones only, with some absent. The sample records approximately 150,000 clones, 68% being singletons. The material sequenced was PBMCs. The receptors come from a man in his forties or fifties in good health and CMV-seronegative.

V is TRBV7-6 and J is TRBJ2-7, with TRBD2 identical over 8 bases. Germline CDR1 and CDR2: SGHVS and FNYEAQ. CDR3 size: 15 residues. Germline trimming cut 5 bases from V and 4 bases from J; bases unmatched to any gene: 10. CDR3 sequence reads: CASSQFSGTPYEQYF. The CDR3 DNA follows: TGTGCCAGCAGCCAATTTAGCGGGACCCCTTACGAGCAGTACTTC.

In this sample, this clone turned up once. This CDR3 reads CASSENGTPNSPLHF. CDR3 bases: TGTGCCAGCAGTGAAAACGGGACACCCAATTCACCCCTCCACTTT. This chain links TRBV2 with TRBJ1-6, with D possibly TRBD1 on 6 matching bases. Germline CDR1 and CDR2: SNHLY and FYNNEI. The CDR3 spans 15 residues. V lost 2 bases and J 7 bases, leaving 12 bases between the germline ends.

The chain carries TRBV6-5 and TRBJ1-1; D not certain. CDR3 length: 11 amino acids. V dropped 4 bases and J dropped 5 bases, with 5 bases sitting between them. In germline, CDR1 is MNHEY, CDR2 SVGAGI. The CDR3 DNA is TGTGCCAGCAGTTCGGGTACTGAAGCTTTCTTT. The encoded protein is CASSSGTEAFF.

V is TRBV5-8 and J is TRBJ1-1, with TRBD1 identical over 8 bases. The CDR3 totals 13 residues. Germline V gene lookup returns CDR1 SGHTS and CDR2 YDEGEE. V dropped 4 bases and J dropped 11; count of bases not matched to a gene: 10. CDR3 DNA sequence: TGTGCCAGCAGCCTAAGCGACAGGGGACGCGCTTTCTTT. Its translation: CASSLSDRGRAFF.

The chain links TRBV28 to TRBJ1-1; 8 bases line up with TRBD1. Germline lookup yields CDR1 MDHEN and CDR2 SYDVKM. J lost 7 bases, V lost 4 bases, and 5 bases had no gene match. The CDR3 is made up of 13 amino acids. CDR3 in DNA: TGTGCCAGCAGTTCAGGGGGCCGGGGTGAAGCTTTCTTT. It encodes CASSSGGRGEAFF.

The CDR3 protein is CASSPGRNRGLGYTF. The CDR3, as DNA: TGTGCCAGCTCACCGGGGCGGAACAGGGGGCTTGGCTACACCTTC. The genes are TRBV18 and TRBJ1-2; the match to TRBD1 covers 9 bases. J was trimmed by 7 bases and V by 3 bases; bases with no gene match: 9. The germline gives CDR1 KGHSH, CDR2 LQKENI. The CDR3 spans 15 residues.

The chain couples TRBV6-5 to TRBJ1-1; 10 bases are shared with TRBD1. Germline V gene lookup returns CDR1 MNHEY and CDR2 SVGAGI. J lost 4 bases, V lost 8 bases, and 10 bases had no gene match. The CDR3 extends over 15 amino acids. CDR3 bases: TGTGCCAGCGGCCGGGACAGGGGTTTTGTCACTGAAGCTTTCTTT. This translates into CASGRDRGFVTEAFF.

Regarding this clone: At the DNA level, this CDR3 is encoded by other sequences in the same sample as well. This rearrangement joins TRBV10-3 to TRBJ2-4; TRBD2 is a possible D gene (6 bases). Trimming left V 6 bases short and J 0 bases short, with 9 bases between. Germline V gene data show CDR1 as ENHRY and CDR2 as SYGVKD. There are 14 residues in the CDR3. CDR3 in amino acids: CAIRRGLAKNIQYF. CDR3 DNA sequence: TGTGCCATCAGGCGGGGCTTAGCCAAAAACATTCAGTACTTC.

The genes are TRBV15 and TRBJ1-1; D not resolved. Trimming left V 1 base short and J 1 base short, with 10 bases between. In germline, CDR1 is LNHNV, CDR2 YYDKDF (reference sequence). This CDR3 comprises 15 residues. CDR3 sequence (DNA): TGTGCCACCAGCAGAGGCAGGACTACGAACACTGAAGCTTTCTTT. As protein: CATSRGRTTNTEAFF.

This clone was detected only a few times. The chain recombines TRBV2 with TRBJ1-4; D is possibly TRBD1 (5 bases). CDR1 and CDR2 (germline): SNHLY, FYNNEI. The CDR3 sequence is 15 residues long. Trimming shortened V by 3 bases and J by 4 bases, and 12 bases separated the two germline ends. DNA of the CDR3: TGTGCCAGCAGTGAGTCCCTCGGGGGTAATGAAAAACTGTTTTTT. Translation gives CASSESLGGNEKLFF.

V usage is TRBV18 and J usage is TRBJ1-5; no reliable D call. The V end lost 3 bases, the J end lost 0 bases, and 9 bases lay between the germline ends. Germline V gene data show CDR1 as KGHSH and CDR2 as LQKENI. CDR3 size: 15 residues. CDR3 residues: CASSPGSYSNQPQHF. CDR3 coding DNA: TGTGCCAGCTCACCGGGGAGTTATAGCAATCAGCCCCAGCATTTT.

The chain recombines TRBV6-5 with TRBJ1-2; 9 bases line up with TRBD1. The CDR3 extends over 14 amino acids. Unmatched junction bases numbered 5, after V lost 6 bases and J lost 3 bases. Germline V CDR1 and CDR2: MNHEY, SVGAGI. The CDR3 DNA reads TGTGCCAGCAGCCTCAGGACAGGGGACTATGGCTACACCTTC. Its protein product is CASSLRTGDYGYTF.

The rearrangement uses TRBV4-1 and TRBJ1-2; D unclear. The CDR3 covers 15 residues. Germline lookup yields CDR1 MGHRA and CDR2 YSYEKL. The germline V and J ends were trimmed by 5 bases and 2 bases, with 15 bases remaining between them. The CDR3 region is CASSTNRKSNYGYTF. The CDR3 DNA reads as TGCGCCAGCAGCACAAACAGAAAATCAAACTATGGCTACACCTTC.

The chain uses TRBV28 and TRBJ1-5; TRBD1 agrees at 10 bases. Germline V gives CDR1 MDHEN, CDR2 SYDVKM. V lost 10 bases, J lost 5 bases, and 5 bases stayed unmatched. This CDR3 comprises 13 residues. The CDR3 DNA sequence: TGTGCCACCCGGGGACAGGGGTATCAGCCCCAGCATTTT. Amino acid sequence: CATRGQGYQPQHF. Based on the CDR3 plus reference TRBV28 and TRBJ1-5, the full variable domain is DVKVTQSSRYLVKRTGEKVFLECVQDMDHENMFWYRQDPGLGLRLIYFSYDVKMKEKGDIPEGYSVSREKKERFSLILESASTNQTSMYLCATRGQGYQPQHFGDGTRLSIL.